Presented here are 2 T cell receptor beta chains from one specimen sequenced in a study of blood T cell repertoires in COVID-19 (dated by TCRdb to 2019 to 2021). The receptor library was made with the immunoSEQ multiplex PCR assay. TCRdb took this table from immuneACCESS and kept in-frame rearrangements with V and J called. Such tables lack part of the clones; where checked against another copy, unresolved V genes explain under half of the gap, and the rest is unexplained. Recorded for this sample are 310,000 or so clones; approximately 88% of them occurred a single time. The ten largest clones capture roughly 4% of the sample. Sequencing was carried out using peripheral blood. The source of these receptors is a woman aged 50 to 65 with active or convalescent COVID-19.

This chain joins TRBV4-1 and TRBJ1-1; maybe TRBD1 (5 bases). Per the germline V gene, CDR1 is MGHRA and CDR2 is YSYEKL. The CDR3 loop spans 14 amino acids. With 0 bases removed from V and 4 bases from J, the gap between germline ends came to 9 bases. The CDR3 DNA is TGCGCCAGCAGCCAAGATCCAGGGCCCACTGAAGCTTTCTTT. Its protein product is CASSQDPGPTEAFF.

The chain uses TRBV6-6 and TRBJ1-1; D is unresolved. CDR1 and CDR2 from the germline V gene are MNHNY and SVGAGI (reference sequence). V was pared by 6 bases and J by 0 bases, with 17 bases between. This CDR3 comprises 16 residues. The CDR3 spells CASSPNIRLMNTEAFF. The CDR3 region has the DNA TGTGCCAGCAGCCCCAATATCAGACTCATGAACACTGAAGCTTTCTTT.